The 22 T cell receptor beta chains listed next were all sequenced from one sample in a study of neoadjuvant anti-PD-1 for oral cavity cancer (dated by TCRdb to 2020 to 2023). The meaning of the sample's time point label: after neoadjuvant nivolumab, at surgical resection. Libraries were prepared through the immunoSEQ multiplex PCR assay. Sourced from immuneACCESS, this table was stored by TCRdb with only in-frame sequences that have V and J called. A share of the clones is absent; for the studies checked, an unresolved V gene accounts for under half, and the remainder has no known explanation. This sample has approximately 5,700 clones in its table, and roughly 58% of those were observed once. The biggest ten clones account for less than 9.5% of the sample. The specimen was tumor tissue, collected after nivolumab (anti-PD-1) treatment. The receptor set was obtained from a person aged 35 to 85 with oral cavity squamous cell carcinoma.

This clone was counted a few times. J is TRBJ2-5 and V is TRBV4-1; TRBD2 aligns across 8 bases. Germline V gene lookup returns CDR1 MGHRA and CDR2 YSYEKL. V lost 0 bases, J lost 5 bases, and 8 bases stayed unmatched. The length of the CDR3 is 16 residues. The CDR3 nucleotides read TGCGCCAGCAGCCAAGATAGGGGGACTAGTGTGGAGACCCAGTACTTC. This translates into CASSQDRGTSVETQYF.

This clone was detected a few times. This chain uses TRBV5-1 with TRBJ1-6; D is uncertain. V lost 0 bases and J 6 bases, leaving 7 bases between the germline ends. The CDR3 is 14 residues long. CDR1 SGHRS and CDR2 YFSETQ come from the germline V gene. In nucleotides, the CDR3 is TGCGCCAGCAGCTTGGTTTCAAGTAATTCACCCCTCCACTTT. Translation: CASSLVSSNSPLHF. The variable domain in full, with the rest retrieved from reference TRBV5-1 and TRBJ1-6, is KAGVTQTPRYLIKTRGQQVTLSCSPISGHRSVSWYQQTPGQGLQFLFEYFSETQRNKGNFPGRFSGRQFSNSRSEMNVSTLELGDSALYLCASSLVSSNSPLHFGNGTRLTVT.

This chain uses TRBV19 with TRBJ2-7; 11 bases line up with TRBD1. The CDR3 sequence is 14 residues long. Per germline, CDR1 LNHDA and CDR2 SQIVND (reference sequence). Unmatched junction bases numbered 6, after V lost 6 bases and J lost 5 bases. The DNA of the CDR3 is TGTGCCAGTAGGAGGGACAGGGGGTTCGACGAGCAGTACTTC. Encoded protein: CASRRDRGFDEQYF.

The chain links TRBV7-2 to TRBJ1-1; D not resolved. Germline lookup yields CDR1 SGHTA and CDR2 FQGNSA. The CDR3 runs to 16 residues. Trimming left V 2 bases short and J 5 bases short, with 18 bases between. In nucleotides, the CDR3 is TGTGCCAGCAGCTTATCTGGCCTCGGAGGGAGTACTGAAGCTTTCTTT. Protein: CASSLSGLGGSTEAFF.

The V gene is TRBV7-2, the J gene TRBJ1-5, with D uncertain. CDR1 and CDR2 from the germline V gene are SGHTA and FQGNSA. Trimming pared 6 bases from V and 7 bases from J, leaving 13 bases between. This CDR3 contains 13 residues. As DNA, the CDR3 is TGTGCCAGCAGTTTTTGGGTGGGGCAGCCCCAGCATTTT. It specifies CASSFWVGQPQHF.

J is TRBJ2-7 and V is TRBV7-8; D unresolved. The CDR3 is 12 residues long. V lost 3 bases and J lost 0, with 3 bases in between. In germline, CDR1 is SGHVS, CDR2 FQNEAQ. The chain's CDR3 is CASSFRSYEQYF. In DNA form, the CDR3 reads TGTGCCAGCAGCTTCCGCTCCTACGAGCAGTACTTC. The full variable domain, completed using reference TRBV7-8 and TRBJ2-7, is GAGVSQSPRYKVAKRGQDVALRCDPISGHVSLFWYQQALGQGPEFLTYFQNEAQLDKSGLPSDRFFAERPEGSVSTLKIQRTQQEDSAVYLCASSFRSYEQYFGPGTRLTVT.

CDR3 loop: CASSYSGQGVGEKLFF. The CDR3 DNA follows: TGTGCCAGCAGTTACTCCGGACAGGGGGTTGGTGAAAAACTGTTTTTT. The chain joins TRBV6-5 to TRBJ1-4; 10 positions match TRBD1. Germline V gives CDR1 MNHEY, CDR2 SVGAGI. The CDR3 extends over 16 amino acids. J was trimmed by 7 bases and V by 0 bases; bases with no gene match: 5.

The chain combines TRBV18 with TRBJ2-3; the match to TRBD1 covers 10 bases. This CDR3 comprises 12 residues. V was pared by 5 bases and J by 9 bases, with 2 bases of the junction left unmatched. CDR1 and CDR2 (germline): KGHSH, LQKENI. CDR3 loop: CASSTGQGTQYF. CDR3 DNA sequence: TGTGCCAGCTCAACGGGACAGGGGACGCAGTATTTT.

The chain employs TRBV27 and TRBJ2-7, with D maybe TRBD1 (6 bases). Germline values: CDR1 MNHEY, CDR2 SMNVEV (reference sequence). The CDR3 is 13 residues long. V gave up 5 bases and J gave up 6 bases, with 14 bases separating them. The chain's CDR3 is CASSLGGRTEQYF. CDR3 sequence (DNA): TGTGCCAGCAGTCTAGGGGGACGGACCGAGCAGTACTTC.

This rearrangement joins TRBV7-7 to TRBJ2-3; 8 nucleotides match TRBD2. With V trimmed by 1 base and J by 5 bases, 14 bases remained unmatched. Germline CDR1 and CDR2: SSHAT and FNYEAQ (reference sequence). The CDR3 is made up of 18 amino acids. The CDR3, as DNA: TGTGCCAGCAGCTTAGAGCCTCTAGGGTCGGGAGGGGGAGATACGCAGTATTTT. Protein product: CASSLEPLGSGGGDTQYF. Looking up the rest from reference TRBV7-7 and TRBJ2-3 gives the full variable domain: GAGVSQSPRYKVTKRGQDVTLRCDPISSHATLYWYQQALGQGPEFLTYFNYEAQPDKSGLPSDRFSAERPEGSISTLTIQRTEQRDSAMYRCASSLEPLGSGGGDTQYFGPGTRLTVL.

The V call is TRBV5-6, the J call TRBJ2-3; 7 bases are a match to TRBD1. The CDR3 loop spans 18 amino acids. With 2 bases clipped from V and 0 bases from J, the junction kept 12 bases outside the gene matches. Germline lookup yields CDR1 SGHDT and CDR2 YYEEEE. The CDR3 nucleotides read TGTGCCAGCAGCTTAGGGACAGAGCTCAGAATCAGCACAGATACGCAGTATTTT. Translated: CASSLGTELRISTDTQYF.

V gene TRBV18 combines with J gene TRBJ1-5; the D gene is possibly TRBD1 (5 bases). From germline, CDR1 is KGHSH and CDR2 LQKENI. Trimming removed 5 bases at V and 0 bases at J, with 8 bases between. The CDR3 loop spans 14 amino acids. The CDR3 DNA reads as TGTGCCAGCTCAGGGACGGATAGCAATCAGCCCCAGCATTTT. Amino acids: CASSGTDSNQPQHF.

The rearrangement joins TRBV18 to TRBJ2-2, with 11 nucleotides matching TRBD2. Germline CDR1 KGHSH, CDR2 LQKENI. This CDR3 comprises 16 residues. The J segment lost 4 bases and the V segment lost 6 bases, leaving 7 bases of the junction unmatched. In nucleotides, the CDR3 is TGTGCCAGCTCCGATCTAGCGGGAGGAGGCACCGGGGAGCTGTTTTTT. Translating it yields CASSDLAGGGTGELFF.

The chain combines TRBV7-8 with TRBJ1-3, with a tentative D call TRBD1 (5 bases). V was clipped by 8 bases and J by 2 bases, with 25 bases between them. Germline V lookup: CDR1 SGHVS, CDR2 FQNEAQ. This CDR3 region has 18 residues. The CDR3 reads CASSGRGPTVGAGNTIYF. The CDR3 DNA reads as TGTGCCAGCTCCGGGAGGGGTCCAACGGTAGGAGCTGGAAACACCATATATTTT. The entire variable domain, with the rest obtained from reference TRBV7-8 and TRBJ1-3, is as follows: GAGVSQSPRYKVAKRGQDVALRCDPISGHVSLFWYQQALGQGPEFLTYFQNEAQLDKSGLPSDRFFAERPEGSVSTLKIQRTQQEDSAVYLCASSGRGPTVGAGNTIYFGEGSWLTVV.

The chain combines TRBV4-1 with TRBJ2-1, with D unclear. This CDR3 spans 16 amino acids. CDR1 MGHRA and CDR2 YSYEKL come from the germline V gene. V was cut by 5 bases and J by 4 bases, with 18 bases left in between. Here the CDR3 reads CASSSPQPELYNEQFF. The CDR3 DNA follows: TGCGCCAGCAGCTCCCCACAGCCGGAGCTTTACAATGAGCAGTTCTTC.

This clone was counted once. This sequence joins TRBV27 and TRBJ2-3; 8 bases are a match to TRBD2. CDR1 and CDR2 (germline): MNHEY, SMNVEV (reference sequence). The V and J ends lost 5 bases and 6 bases, in that order; junction bases with no gene match: 13. The CDR3 has 16 residues. CDR3 nucleotides: TGTGCCAGCAGTCGGGTTCCGGGAGGGCCAACCGATACGCAGTATTTT. This sequence encodes CASSRVPGGPTDTQYF.

The V call is TRBV14, the J call TRBJ2-3; tentatively, D is TRBD2 (5 bases). Deletions cut 1 base from V and 1 base from J, with 12 bases between. Germline V gene sequence: CDR1 SGHDN, CDR2 FVKESK. The CDR3 sequence is 16 residues long. CDR3 bases: TGTGCCAGCAGCCAAGTAACGGGGAAGCGCACAGATACGCAGTATTTT. Its protein product is CASSQVTGKRTDTQYF. Using reference TRBV14 and TRBJ2-3 for the parts outside the CDR3, the full variable domain is EAGVTQFPSHSVIEKGQTVTLRCDPISGHDNLYWYRRVMGKEIKFLLHFVKESKQDESGMPNNRFLAERTGGTYSTLKVQPAELEDSGVYFCASSQVTGKRTDTQYFGPGTRLTVL.

This clone occurred a few times. The chain couples TRBV7-9 to TRBJ1-1; maybe TRBD1 (6 bases). V dropped 5 bases and J dropped 0 bases, with 16 bases sitting between them. The CDR3 sequence is 16 residues long. Germline-derived CDR1 and CDR2 are SEHNR and FQNEAQ (reference sequence). The CDR3 sequence: CASSLVRGWMNTEAFF. CDR3 nucleotide sequence: TGTGCCAGCAGCCTAGTTAGGGGGTGGATGAACACTGAAGCTTTCTTT.

The V and J genes are TRBV11-2 and TRBJ1-1, with 8 bases identical to TRBD1. CDR3 length: 16 residues. With 4 bases clipped from V and 0 bases from J, the junction kept 7 bases outside the gene matches. Germline CDR1 is SGHAT and CDR2 is FQNNGV. CDR3 nucleotides: TGTGCCAGCAGCTATGGACAGGGTTTCATGAACACTGAAGCTTTCTTT. Amino acids: CASSYGQGFMNTEAFF. Looking up the rest from reference TRBV11-2 and TRBJ1-1 gives the full variable domain: EAGVAQSPRYKIIEKRQSVAFWCNPISGHATLYWYQQILGQGPKLLIQFQNNGVVDDSQLPKDRFSAERLKGVDSTLKIQPAKLEDSAVYLCASSYGQGFMNTEAFFGQGTRLTVV.

Only a few counts were recorded for this clone. The chain employs TRBV5-6 and TRBJ1-1; D is unresolved. The CDR3 is 14 residues long. V was pared by 3 bases and J by 0 bases, with 9 bases between. The V gene's germline CDR1 is SGHDT and CDR2 YYEEEE. The chain's CDR3 is CASSWRNLNTEAFF. The CDR3 DNA reads as TGTGCCAGCAGCTGGAGAAATTTGAACACTGAAGCTTTCTTT. The whole variable domain, filled in from reference TRBV5-6 and TRBJ1-1, reads DAGVTQSPTHLIKTRGQQVTLRCSPKSGHDTVSWYQQALGQGPQFIFQYYEEEERQRGNFPDRFSGHQFPNYSSELNVNALLLGDSALYLCASSWRNLNTEAFFGQGTRLTVV.

This clone was seen more than once but under ten times. The V call is TRBV28, the J call TRBJ2-3; no definite D call. Germline-derived CDR1 and CDR2 are MDHEN and SYDVKM. V was cut by 8 bases and J by 0 bases, with 9 bases left in between. The CDR3 is 13 amino acids. CDR3 region: CASLSESTDTQYF. CDR3 sequence (DNA): TGTGCCAGCCTAAGCGAGAGCACAGATACGCAGTATTTT.

A single count supports this clone. The J gene is TRBJ2-5, the V gene TRBV5-4; 8 bases fit TRBD1. The ends lost 5 bases at V and 3 bases at J; junction bases unmatched: 3. Per the germline V gene, CDR1 is SGHNT and CDR2 is YYREEE (reference sequence). CDR3 size: 13 residues. Here the CDR3 reads CASSRDRKETQYF. The CDR3 DNA sequence: TGTGCCAGCAGTCGGGACAGGAAAGAGACCCAGTACTTC.